This TCR beta chain was identified in a study of vaccination effects on CD4 cells after COVID-19. After expansion with viral peptide pools in the ViraFEST assay, antigen-specific CD4+ T cells were sequenced. With 9 to 11 days of culture completed, CD4+ T cells were isolated. Nobody among the vaccine recipients had prior SARS-CoV-2 infection (nucleocapsid antibodies were negative). On this clone itself: The antigen is unknown.

Per the germline V gene, CDR1 is SGHAT and CDR2 is FQNNGV. V lost 1 base, J lost 6 bases, and 9 bases lay in between. The CDR3 is 14 residues long. This table comes from immunoSEQ multiplex PCR, and its TCRdb copy is limited to in-frame clones, with some not included. The data show tens of thousands of clones, over 75% seen once. This clonotype originated in a human donor who received a COVID-19 vaccine. This chain joins TRBV11-2 and TRBJ1-4; no clear D. Source: CD4+ T cells from PBMCs cultured with HCoV-NL63 spike peptides, taken before COVID-19 vaccination. This CDR3 is CASSLGQYYEKLFF. The CDR3 DNA reads TGTGCCAGCAGCTTAGGGCAGTACTATGAAAAACTGTTTTTT.